This T cell receptor (beta chain) originates from a study of blood T cell repertoires in COVID-19. Study summary: Nucleic acid was either cDNA or gDNA, and it came from T cells, B-cell-depleted T cells, or PBMCs.

In this sample, this clone turned up once. In germline, CDR1 is SGHAT, CDR2 FQNNGV. The V end was cut by 6 bases, the J end by 1 base, with 20 bases between. This CDR3 comprises 17 residues. Sequencing was performed with immunoSEQ multiplex PCR; in TCRdb, only in-frame clones are kept and a portion is missing. The table includes approximately 90,000 clones, 89% detected once. The source material was peripheral blood. This chain joins TRBV11-2 and TRBJ2-3; weak D call: TRBD2 (6 bases). The source is a woman in her seventies with acute or convalescent COVID-19. The CDR3 sequence is CASSQLAVALGTDTQYF. CDR3 in DNA: TGTGCCAGCAGTCAATTAGCGGTGGCACTCGGCACAGATACGCAGTATTTT.